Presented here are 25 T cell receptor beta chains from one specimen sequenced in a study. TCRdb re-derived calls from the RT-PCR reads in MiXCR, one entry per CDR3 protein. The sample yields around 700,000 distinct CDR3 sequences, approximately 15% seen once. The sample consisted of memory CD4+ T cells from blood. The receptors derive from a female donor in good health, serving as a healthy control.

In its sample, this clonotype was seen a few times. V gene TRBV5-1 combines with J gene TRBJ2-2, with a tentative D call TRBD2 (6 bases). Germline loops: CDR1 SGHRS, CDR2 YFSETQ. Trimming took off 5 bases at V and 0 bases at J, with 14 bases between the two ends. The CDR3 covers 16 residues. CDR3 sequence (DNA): TGCGCCAGCAGGGGGAGGCAATCTACGAACACCGGGGAGCTGTTTTTT. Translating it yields CASRGRQSTNTGELFF.

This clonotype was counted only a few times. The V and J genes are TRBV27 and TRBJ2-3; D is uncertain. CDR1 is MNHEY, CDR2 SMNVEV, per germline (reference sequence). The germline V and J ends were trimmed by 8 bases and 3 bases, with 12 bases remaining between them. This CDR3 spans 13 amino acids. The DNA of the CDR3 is TGTGCCAGCCGGGCCGACACGACAGATACGCAGTATTTT. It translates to CASRADTTDTQYF.

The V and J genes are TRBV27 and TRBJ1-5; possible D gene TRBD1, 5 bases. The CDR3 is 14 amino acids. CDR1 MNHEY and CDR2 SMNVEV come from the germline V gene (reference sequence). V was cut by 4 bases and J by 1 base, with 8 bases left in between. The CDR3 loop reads CASSWWGSNQPQHF. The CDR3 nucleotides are TGTGCCAGCAGTTGGTGGGGGAGCAATCAGCCCCAGCATTTT.

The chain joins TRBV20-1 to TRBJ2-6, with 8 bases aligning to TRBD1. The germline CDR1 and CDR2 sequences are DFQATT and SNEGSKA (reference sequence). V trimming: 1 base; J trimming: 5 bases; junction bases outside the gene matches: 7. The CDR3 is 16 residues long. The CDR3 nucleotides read TGCAGTGCTAGAGGGCAGGGGGCGTTTTGGGCCAACGTCCTGACTTTC. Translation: CSARGQGAFWANVLTF.

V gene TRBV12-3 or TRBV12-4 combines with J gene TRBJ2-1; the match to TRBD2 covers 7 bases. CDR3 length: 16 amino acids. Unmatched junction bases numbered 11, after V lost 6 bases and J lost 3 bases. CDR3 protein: CASRLGGVAVYNEQFF. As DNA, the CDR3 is TGTGCCAGCAGGCTGGGGGGGGTTGCGGTCTACAATGAGCAGTTCTTC.

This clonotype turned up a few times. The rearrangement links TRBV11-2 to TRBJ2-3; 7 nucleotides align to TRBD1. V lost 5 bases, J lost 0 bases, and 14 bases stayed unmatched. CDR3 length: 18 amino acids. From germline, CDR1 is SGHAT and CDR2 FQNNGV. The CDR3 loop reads CASSLNRGQLSSTDTQYF. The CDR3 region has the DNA TGTGCCAGCAGCCTAAACAGGGGACAACTATCTAGCACAGATACGCAGTATTTT.

The DNA for the CDR3 is TGTGCCAGCAGATATGCAGGTTATGGCTACACCTTC. Translation: CASRYAGYGYTF. This chain links TRBV27 with TRBJ1-2; D call uncertain. Germline CDR1 MNHEY, CDR2 SMNVEV (reference sequence). The V end was cut by 6 bases, the J end by 5 bases, with 10 bases between. This CDR3 contains 12 residues.

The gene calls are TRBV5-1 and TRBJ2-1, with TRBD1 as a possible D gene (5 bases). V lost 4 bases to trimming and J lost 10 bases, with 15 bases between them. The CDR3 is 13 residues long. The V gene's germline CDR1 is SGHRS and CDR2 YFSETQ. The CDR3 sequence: CASSTQDSREQFF. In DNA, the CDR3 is TGCGCCAGCAGCACCCAAGACAGCAGGGAGCAGTTCTTC.

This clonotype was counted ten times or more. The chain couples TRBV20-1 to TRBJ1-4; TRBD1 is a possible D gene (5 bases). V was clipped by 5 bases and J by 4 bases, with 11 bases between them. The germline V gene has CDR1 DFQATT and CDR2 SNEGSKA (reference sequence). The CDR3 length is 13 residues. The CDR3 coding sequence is TGCAGTGCTTGGGACGCCGATAATGAAAAACTGTTTTTT. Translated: CSAWDADNEKLFF.

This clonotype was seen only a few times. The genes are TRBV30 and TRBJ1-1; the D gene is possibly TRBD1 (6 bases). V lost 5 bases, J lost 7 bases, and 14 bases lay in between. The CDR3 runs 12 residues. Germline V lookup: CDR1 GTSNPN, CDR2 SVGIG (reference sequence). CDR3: CAWVTRQVEAFF. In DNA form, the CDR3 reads TGTGCCTGGGTGACTCGACAGGTTGAAGCTTTCTTT.

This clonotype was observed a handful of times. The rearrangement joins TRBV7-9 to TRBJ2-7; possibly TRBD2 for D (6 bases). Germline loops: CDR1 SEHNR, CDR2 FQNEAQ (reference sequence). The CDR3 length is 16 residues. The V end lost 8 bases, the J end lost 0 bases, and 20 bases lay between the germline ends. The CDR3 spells CASETGGGALSYEQYF. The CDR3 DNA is TGTGCCAGCGAAACCGGCGGAGGGGCCCTCTCCTACGAGCAGTACTTC.

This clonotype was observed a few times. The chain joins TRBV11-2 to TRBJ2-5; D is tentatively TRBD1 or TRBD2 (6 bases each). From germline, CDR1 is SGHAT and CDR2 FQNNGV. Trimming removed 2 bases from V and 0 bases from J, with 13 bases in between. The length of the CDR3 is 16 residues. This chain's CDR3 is CASSLTGARYQETQYF. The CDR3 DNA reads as TGTGCCAGCAGCTTAACGGGGGCCAGGTACCAAGAGACCCAGTACTTC.

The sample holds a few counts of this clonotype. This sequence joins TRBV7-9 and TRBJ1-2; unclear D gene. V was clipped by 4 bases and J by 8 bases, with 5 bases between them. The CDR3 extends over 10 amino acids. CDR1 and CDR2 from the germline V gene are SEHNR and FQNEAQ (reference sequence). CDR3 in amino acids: CASSSTGYTF. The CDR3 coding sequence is TGTGCCAGCAGCTCGACAGGCTACACCTTC.

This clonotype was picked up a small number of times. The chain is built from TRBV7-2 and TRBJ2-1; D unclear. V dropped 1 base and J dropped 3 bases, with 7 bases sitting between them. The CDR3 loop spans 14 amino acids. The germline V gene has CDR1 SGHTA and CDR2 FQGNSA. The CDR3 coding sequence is TGTGCCAGCAGCTTAGGGGTCTTCTACAATGAGCAGTTCTTC. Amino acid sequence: CASSLGVFYNEQFF.

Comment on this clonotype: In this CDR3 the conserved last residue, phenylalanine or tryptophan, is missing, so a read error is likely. The CDR3 is CASSSQGERLNEQFL. The CDR3 coding sequence is TGTGCCAGCAGCTCCCAGGGGGAGCGATTAAATGAGCAGTTCCTC. The V gene is TRBV7-9, the J gene TRBJ2-1; 7 positions agree with TRBD1. Unmatched junction bases numbered 10, after V lost 4 bases and J lost 7 bases. The length of the CDR3 is 15 residues. The germline V gene has CDR1 SEHNR and CDR2 FQNEAQ (reference sequence).

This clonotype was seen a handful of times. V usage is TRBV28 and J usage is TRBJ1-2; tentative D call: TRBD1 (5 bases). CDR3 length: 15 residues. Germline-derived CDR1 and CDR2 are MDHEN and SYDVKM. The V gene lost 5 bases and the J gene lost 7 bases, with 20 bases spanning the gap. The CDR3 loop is CASSPRGQGRGGYTF. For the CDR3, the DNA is TGTGCCAGCAGTCCTCGCGGTCAGGGAAGAGGTGGCTACACCTTC.

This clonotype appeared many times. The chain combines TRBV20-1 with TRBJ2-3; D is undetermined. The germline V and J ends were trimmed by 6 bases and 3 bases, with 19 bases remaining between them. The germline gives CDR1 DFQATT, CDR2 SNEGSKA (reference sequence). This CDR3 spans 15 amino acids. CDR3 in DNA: TGCAGTGCCCCCTTTATGAGAATAAGGACAGATACGCAGTATTTT. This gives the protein CSAPFMRIRTDTQYF.

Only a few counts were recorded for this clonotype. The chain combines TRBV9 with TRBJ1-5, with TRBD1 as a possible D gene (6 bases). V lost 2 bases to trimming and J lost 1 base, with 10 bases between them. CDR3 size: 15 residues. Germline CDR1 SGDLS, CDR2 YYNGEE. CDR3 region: CASSVSGASNQPQHF. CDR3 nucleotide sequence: TGTGCCAGCAGCGTTTCAGGGGCCAGCAATCAGCCCCAGCATTTT.

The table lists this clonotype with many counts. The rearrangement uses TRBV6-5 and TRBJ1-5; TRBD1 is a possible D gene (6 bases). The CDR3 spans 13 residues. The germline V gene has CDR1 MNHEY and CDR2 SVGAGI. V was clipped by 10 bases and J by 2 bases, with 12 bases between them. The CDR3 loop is CATRGQGNQPQHF. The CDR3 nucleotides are TGTGCCACCCGGGGGCAGGGCAATCAGCCCCAGCATTTT.

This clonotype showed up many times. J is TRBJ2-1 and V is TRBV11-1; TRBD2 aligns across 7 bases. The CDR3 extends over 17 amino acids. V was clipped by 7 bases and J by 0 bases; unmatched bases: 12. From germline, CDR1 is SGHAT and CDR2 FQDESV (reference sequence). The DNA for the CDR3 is TGTGCCAGCACCGGATTGATGGGCGGGAGCTCCTACAATGAGCAGTTCTTC. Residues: CASTGLMGGSSYNEQFF.

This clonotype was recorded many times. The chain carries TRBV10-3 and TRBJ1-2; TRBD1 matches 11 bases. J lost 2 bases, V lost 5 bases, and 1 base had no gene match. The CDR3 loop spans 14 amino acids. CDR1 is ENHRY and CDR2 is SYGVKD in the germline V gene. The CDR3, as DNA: TGTGCCATCAGTCGGACAGGGGGCAACTATGGCTACACCTTC. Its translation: CAISRTGGNYGYTF.

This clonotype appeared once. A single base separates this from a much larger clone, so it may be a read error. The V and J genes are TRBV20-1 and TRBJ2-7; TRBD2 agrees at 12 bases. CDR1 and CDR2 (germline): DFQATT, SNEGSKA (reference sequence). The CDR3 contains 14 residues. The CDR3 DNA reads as TGCAGTCCTAGCGGGAGGGTTGGCTCCTACGAGAAGTACTTC. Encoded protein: CSPSGRVGSYEKYF.

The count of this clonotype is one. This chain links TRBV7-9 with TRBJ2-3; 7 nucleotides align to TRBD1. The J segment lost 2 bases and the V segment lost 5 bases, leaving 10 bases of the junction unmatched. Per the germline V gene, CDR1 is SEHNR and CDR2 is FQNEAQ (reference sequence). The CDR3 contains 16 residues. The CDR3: CASSEPGQPNTDTQYF. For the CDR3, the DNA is TGTGCCAGCAGCGAGCCGGGACAGCCAAACACAGATACGCAGTATTTT.

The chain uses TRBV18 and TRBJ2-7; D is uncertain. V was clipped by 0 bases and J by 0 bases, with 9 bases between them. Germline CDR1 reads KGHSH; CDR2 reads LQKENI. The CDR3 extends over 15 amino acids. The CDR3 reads CASSPPGKSSYEQYF. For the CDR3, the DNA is TGTGCCAGCTCACCACCAGGGAAGAGCTCCTACGAGCAGTACTTC.

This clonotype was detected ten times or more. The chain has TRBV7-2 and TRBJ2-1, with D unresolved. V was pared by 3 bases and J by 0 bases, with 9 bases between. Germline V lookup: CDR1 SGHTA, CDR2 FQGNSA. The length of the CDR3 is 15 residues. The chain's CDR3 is CASSFTSSSYNEQFF. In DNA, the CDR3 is TGTGCCAGCAGCTTTACATCGAGCTCCTACAATGAGCAGTTCTTC.